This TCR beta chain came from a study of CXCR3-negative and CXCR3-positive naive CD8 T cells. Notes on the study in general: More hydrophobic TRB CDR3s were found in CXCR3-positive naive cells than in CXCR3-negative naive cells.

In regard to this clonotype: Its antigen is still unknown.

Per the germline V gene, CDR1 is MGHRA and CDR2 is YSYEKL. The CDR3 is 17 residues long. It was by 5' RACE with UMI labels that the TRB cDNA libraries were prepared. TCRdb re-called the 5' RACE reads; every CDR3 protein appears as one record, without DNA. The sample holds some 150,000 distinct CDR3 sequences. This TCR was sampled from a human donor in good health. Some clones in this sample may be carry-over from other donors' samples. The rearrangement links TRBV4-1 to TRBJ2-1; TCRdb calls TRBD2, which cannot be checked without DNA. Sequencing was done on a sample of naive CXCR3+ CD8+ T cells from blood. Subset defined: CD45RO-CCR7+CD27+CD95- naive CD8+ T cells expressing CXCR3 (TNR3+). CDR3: CANAGEAQRGGPDEQFF.